This T cell receptor (beta chain) is from a study of blood T cell repertoires in COVID-19. Turning to the study itself: Acute and convalescent COVID-19 specimens originated in the United States, Italy and Spain.

As handled by the study authors: By means of reference gene primer amplification, nucleated cell counts were estimated. TCRdb's copy holds only in-frame clones and misses some; the assay was immunoSEQ multiplex PCR. V and J calls and clone size follow that table, whereas D and trimming were derived from the DNA. The sample contains about 90,000 clones, around 88% of which appear only once. Trimming removed 3 bases from V and 3 bases from J, with 13 bases in between. The length of the CDR3 is 15 residues. Germline V gene sequence: CDR1 SGHRS, CDR2 YFSETQ. The sequenced sample consisted of peripheral blood. This clonotype was obtained from a man in his sixties with acute or convalescent COVID-19. The rearrangement links TRBV5-1 to TRBJ1-5; D is unresolved. The chain's CDR3 is CASSSTGSPNQPQHF. In nucleotides, the CDR3 is TGCGCCAGCAGCTCGACCGGGTCCCCCAATCAGCCCCAGCATTTT.